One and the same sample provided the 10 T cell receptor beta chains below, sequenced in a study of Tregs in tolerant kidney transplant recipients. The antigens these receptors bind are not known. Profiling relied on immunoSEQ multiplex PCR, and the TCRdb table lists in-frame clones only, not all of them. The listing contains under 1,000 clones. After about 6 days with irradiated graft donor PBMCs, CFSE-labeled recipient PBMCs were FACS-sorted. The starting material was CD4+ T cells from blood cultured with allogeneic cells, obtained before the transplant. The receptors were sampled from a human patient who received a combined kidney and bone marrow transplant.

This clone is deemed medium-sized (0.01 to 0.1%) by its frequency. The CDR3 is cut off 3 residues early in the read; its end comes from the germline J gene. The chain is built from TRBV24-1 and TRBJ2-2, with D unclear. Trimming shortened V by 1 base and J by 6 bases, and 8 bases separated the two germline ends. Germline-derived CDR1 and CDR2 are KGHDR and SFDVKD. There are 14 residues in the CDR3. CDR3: CATSDFPVAGELFF. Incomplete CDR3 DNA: TGTGCCACCAGTGATTTCCCTGTTGCCGGGGAG.

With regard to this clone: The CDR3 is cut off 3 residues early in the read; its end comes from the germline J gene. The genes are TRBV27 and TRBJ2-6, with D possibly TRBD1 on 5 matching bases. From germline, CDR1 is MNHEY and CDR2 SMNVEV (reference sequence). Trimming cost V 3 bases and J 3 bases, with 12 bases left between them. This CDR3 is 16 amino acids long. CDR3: CASSFRWGFGANVLTF. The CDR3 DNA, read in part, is TGTGCCAGCAGTTTCAGGTGGGGCTTTGGGGCCAACGTC.

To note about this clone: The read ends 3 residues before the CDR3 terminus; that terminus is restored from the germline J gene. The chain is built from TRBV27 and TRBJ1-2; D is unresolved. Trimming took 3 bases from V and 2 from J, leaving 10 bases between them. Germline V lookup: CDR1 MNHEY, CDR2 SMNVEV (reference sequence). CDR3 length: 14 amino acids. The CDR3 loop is CASSFSQTNYGYTF. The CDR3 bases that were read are TGTGCCAGCAGTTTCTCACAGACCAACTATGGC.

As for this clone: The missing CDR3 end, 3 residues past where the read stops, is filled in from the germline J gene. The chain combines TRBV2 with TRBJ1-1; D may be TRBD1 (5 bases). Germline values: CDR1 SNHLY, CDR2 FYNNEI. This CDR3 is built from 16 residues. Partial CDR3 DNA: TGTGCCAGCAGTGGTTCGCGCGGGGGGGAATCCAATGAG. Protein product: CASSGSRGGESNE. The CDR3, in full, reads CASSGSRGGESNEAFF.

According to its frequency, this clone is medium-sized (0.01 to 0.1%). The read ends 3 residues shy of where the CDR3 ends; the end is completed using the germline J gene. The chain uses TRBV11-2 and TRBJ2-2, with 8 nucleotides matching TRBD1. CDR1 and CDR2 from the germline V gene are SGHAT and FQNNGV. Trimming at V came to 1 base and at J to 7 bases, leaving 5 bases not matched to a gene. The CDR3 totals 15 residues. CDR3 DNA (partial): TGTGCCAGCAGCTTAGGGACAGGGTACGGCGGGGAG. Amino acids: CASSLGTGYGGE. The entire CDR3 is CASSLGTGYGGELFF.

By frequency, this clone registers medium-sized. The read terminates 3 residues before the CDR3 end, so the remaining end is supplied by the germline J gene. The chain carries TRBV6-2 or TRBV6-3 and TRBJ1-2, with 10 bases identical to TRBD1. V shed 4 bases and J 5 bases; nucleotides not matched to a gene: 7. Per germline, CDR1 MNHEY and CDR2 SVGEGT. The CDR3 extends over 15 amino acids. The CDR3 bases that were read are TGTGCCAGCAGTTCCCCGAGACAGGGGGCTTATGGC. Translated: CASSSPRQGAYG. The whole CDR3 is CASSSPRQGAYGYTF.

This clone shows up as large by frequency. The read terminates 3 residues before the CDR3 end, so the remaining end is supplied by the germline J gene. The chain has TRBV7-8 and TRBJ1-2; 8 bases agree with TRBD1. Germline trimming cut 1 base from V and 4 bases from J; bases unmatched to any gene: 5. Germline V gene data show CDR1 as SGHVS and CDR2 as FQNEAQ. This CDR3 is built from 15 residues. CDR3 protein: CASSLDPGGGYGYTF. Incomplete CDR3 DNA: TGTGCCAGCAGCTTAGATCCAGGGGGCGGCTATGGC.

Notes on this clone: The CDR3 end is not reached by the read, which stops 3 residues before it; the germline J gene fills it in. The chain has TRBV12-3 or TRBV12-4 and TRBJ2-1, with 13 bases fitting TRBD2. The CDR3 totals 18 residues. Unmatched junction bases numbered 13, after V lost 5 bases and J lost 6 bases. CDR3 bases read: TGTGCCAGCAGTCCCCGTGGACTAGCGGGGGTAACGTCCAATGAG. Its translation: CASSPRGLAGVTSNE. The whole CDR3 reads CASSPRGLAGVTSNEQFF.

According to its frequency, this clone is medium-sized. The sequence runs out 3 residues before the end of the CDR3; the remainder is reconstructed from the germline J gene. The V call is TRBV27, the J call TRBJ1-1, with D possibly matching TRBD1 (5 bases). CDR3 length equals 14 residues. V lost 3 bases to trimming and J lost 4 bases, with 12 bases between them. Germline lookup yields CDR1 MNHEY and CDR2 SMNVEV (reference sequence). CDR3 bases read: TGTGCCAGCAGTTTCAGGGAGGCCGGCACTGAA. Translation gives CASSFREAGTE. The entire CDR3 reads CASSFREAGTEAFF.

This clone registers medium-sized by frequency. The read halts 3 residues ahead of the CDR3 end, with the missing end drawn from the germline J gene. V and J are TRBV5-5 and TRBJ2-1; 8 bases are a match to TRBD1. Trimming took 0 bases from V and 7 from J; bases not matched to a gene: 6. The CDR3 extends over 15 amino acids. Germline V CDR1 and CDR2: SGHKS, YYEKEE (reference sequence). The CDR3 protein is CASSLVGQGGNEQFF. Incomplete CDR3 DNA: TGTGCCAGCAGCTTGGTCGGACAGGGTGGGAATGAG.